Below, one T cell receptor (beta chain) is given with its context. Its matching antigen is unknown. The germline V gene has CDR1 SGHNT and CDR2 YYREEE (reference sequence). Between the trimmed V and J ends, which lost 5 bases and 0 bases, there was a span of 7 bases. The length of the CDR3 is 13 residues. The study ran its PCR with 60 Vbeta and 13 Jbeta primers. Under the authors' procedure: An analysis performed later counted 81 million or so unique TCR beta chains (approximately 12 million of them shared). TCRdb's copy holds only in-frame clones and misses some; the assay was immunoSEQ multiplex PCR. The D gene and trimming were derived from the DNA, and the V and J assignments and clone size from that table. The table includes roughly 200,000 clones, roughly 80% detected once. The data stem from a study of cytomegalovirus exposure and HLA in healthy donors. Study-wide points: Beyond CMV serostatus, there was no information to go on about immune exposure.

The source material was PBMCs. The origin of this receptor is a woman under 30 in good health and CMV-seronegative. The rearrangement links TRBV5-4 to TRBJ2-3; perhaps TRBD2 as D (5 bases). The CDR3 sequence: CASRRTSTDTQYF. DNA of the CDR3: TGTGCCAGCAGACGGACTAGCACAGATACGCAGTATTTT.